This passage covers 11 T cell receptor beta chains from one sample sequenced in a study of T cell repertoires in cytomegalovirus infection. These receptors have no known antigen. In TCRdb, the reads were re-called with MiXCR into one record per CDR3 protein. The table includes roughly 60,000 distinct CDR3 sequences, 33% detected once. Material for sequencing was PBMCs, sequenced either directly or after in vitro stimulation (not recorded which). The receptors here all came from a human donor in good health (CMV status not recorded). Some clones in this sample may be carry-over from other donors' samples.

The sample holds a few counts of this clonotype. The gene calls are TRBV11-3 and TRBJ2-3; D ambiguous. V lost 5 bases to trimming and J lost 2 bases, with 11 bases between them. In germline, CDR1 is SGHNT, CDR2 YENEEA. The length of the CDR3 is 14 residues. Written as DNA, the CDR3 is TGTGCCAGCAGCCCCCCTGGGGTCACAGATACGCAGTATTTT. Its translation: CASSPPGVTDTQYF.

V usage is TRBV6-1 and J usage is TRBJ1-6; D may be TRBD1 (5 bases). This CDR3 spans 15 amino acids. Trimming left V 6 bases short and J 6 bases short, with 15 bases between. In germline, CDR1 is MNHNS, CDR2 SASEGT. This CDR3 is CASRPPGTPNSPLHF. Here the CDR3 DNA reads TGTGCCAGCAGACCCCCCGGGACGCCTAATTCACCCCTCCACTTT.

This chain connects TRBV2 to TRBJ1-5; a possible D gene is TRBD1 (5 bases). The V gene lost 3 bases and the J gene lost 4 bases, with 10 bases spanning the gap. The CDR3 runs to 14 residues. The V gene's germline CDR1 is SNHLY and CDR2 FYNNEI. For the CDR3, the DNA is TGTGCCAGCAGTGAGGGGCACCGAAATCAGCCCCAGCATTTT. Translated, it gives CASSEGHRNQPQHF.

The gene calls are TRBV29-1 and TRBJ1-6, with 9 bases lining up with TRBD1. The CDR3 consists of 13 residues. Germline V gene data show CDR1 as SQVTM and CDR2 as ANQGSEA. V was clipped by 7 bases and J by 11 bases; unmatched bases: 9. The CDR3 DNA is TGCAGCGCTCGGACAGGGGAAGGTGCACCCCTCCACTTT. This translates into CSARTGEGAPLHF.

This clonotype was counted between two and nine times. The rearrangement links TRBV20-1 to TRBJ1-2; D not resolved. The CDR3 consists of 12 residues. Germline V gives CDR1 DFQATT, CDR2 SNEGSKA (reference sequence). The V gene lost 6 bases and the J gene lost 7 bases, with 15 bases spanning the gap. The CDR3 sequence: CSATKLVSGYTF. CDR3 nucleotides: TGCAGTGCCACCAAGTTAGTGAGTGGCTACACCTTC.

V is TRBV6-5 and J is TRBJ2-1; 11 nucleotides align to TRBD2. Germline V gene sequence: CDR1 MNHEY, CDR2 SVGAGI. The CDR3 has 15 amino acids. Trimming removed 7 bases from V and 10 bases from J; junction bases left unmatched: 12. The CDR3: CASMMTSGAPFEQFF. The CDR3 DNA reads as TGTGCCAGCATGATGACTAGCGGGGCCCCCTTCGAGCAGTTCTTC.

The V call is TRBV20-1, the J call TRBJ2-3; a weak D match, TRBD2 (5 bases). The CDR3 covers 14 residues. CDR1 is DFQATT, CDR2 SNEGSKA, per germline (reference sequence). V was trimmed by 0 bases and J by 4 bases, leaving 11 bases between them. The CDR3 sequence is CSARDAAGADTQYF. The CDR3 DNA reads TGCAGTGCTAGAGATGCGGCGGGCGCAGATACGCAGTATTTT.

The chain joins TRBV12-3 or TRBV12-4 to TRBJ1-1; D is possibly TRBD1 (6 bases). This CDR3 is built from 16 residues. Trimming stripped 3 bases from V and 1 base from J, with 15 bases between. The CDR3 nucleotides read TGTGCCAGCAGTTTCAGATGGTTAGGGGGGAACACTGAAGCTTTCTTT. This sequence encodes CASSFRWLGGNTEAFF.

V gene TRBV6-5 combines with J gene TRBJ1-3; 10 bases line up with TRBD1. V lost 5 bases to trimming and J lost 4 bases; unmatched junction nucleotides: 5. The germline V gene has CDR1 MNHEY and CDR2 SVGAGI. CDR3 length equals 15 residues. The CDR3 nucleotides read TGTGCCAGCAGTCGACAGGGGGCATTCGGAAACACCATATATTTT. Translated, it gives CASSRQGAFGNTIYF.

This clonotype was seen only a few times. J is TRBJ1-3 and V is TRBV5-4; a possible D gene is TRBD1 (6 bases). The CDR3 has 16 amino acids. CDR1 SGHNT and CDR2 YYREEE come from the germline V gene (reference sequence). V shed 1 base and J shed 0 bases, with 11 bases lying between them. CDR3 sequence reads: CASSLRGDISGNTIYF. Here the CDR3 DNA reads TGTGCCAGCAGCTTGAGGGGGGACATCTCTGGAAACACCATATATTTT.

This clonotype was seen a single time. CDR3 DNA sequence: TGTGCCAGCAGTTCCCGTGGTTACAGCTACGAGCAGTACTTC. It is translated as CASSSRGYSYEQYF. This chain uses TRBV12-3 or TRBV12-4 with TRBJ2-7; D call uncertain. V was cut by 4 bases and J by 3 bases, with 13 bases left in between. CDR3 length equals 14 residues.